Ten or more counts support the clone carrying this TCR beta chain. The target antigen is unknown. The record originates from a study of neurological immune-mediated disorders. The cDNA was synthesized by 5'RACE incorporating 10-nucleotide random UMIs. TCRdb passed the 5' RACE reads through MiXCR, listing each CDR3 protein once. In the table there are about 36,000 distinct CDR3 sequences, approximately 12% of which are singletons. The time point is: technical triplicate 1. There are 14 residues in the CDR3. CDR1 MDHEN and CDR2 SYDVKM come from the germline V gene. The V end was cut by 2 bases, the J end by 4 bases, with 12 bases between. General study findings and limits: HTLV-1-associated myelopathy had the most TCR clonal expansion, whereas multiple sclerosis had the least (lower than in healthy controls).

Sequencing used PBMCs. The receptor was derived from a man between 60 and 70 years old with HTLV-1-associated myelopathy (HAM/TSP). The chain has TRBV28 and TRBJ2-7; tentatively, D is TRBD1 or TRBD2 (5 bases each). The DNA for the CDR3 is TGTGCCAGCAGTTTAAGGGGACCCTCATACGAGCAGTACTTC. This codes for CASSLRGPSYEQYF.